This T cell receptor beta chain is from a study of vaccination and CD4 T cells after COVID-19. Treatment indicated: roughly 11-day PBMC culture with coronavirus spike peptide pools or control peptides (ViraFEST assay). This clonotype turned up a few times. The antigen remains undetermined. The Oncomine TCR Beta short-read assay was what sequenced the DNA obtained from cultured CD4+ T cells. Investigators obtained genomic DNA by extraction from cultured CD4+ T cells. MiXCR was run by TCRdb on the PCR reads, yielding one entry per CDR3 protein. The sample gives around 15,000 distinct CDR3 sequences, over 45% of which show up once; roughly 9.1% is in the top ten. This CDR3 region has 15 residues. Trimming took 2 bases from V and 2 from J, leaving 12 bases between them.

The rearrangement uses TRBV12-3 or TRBV12-4 and TRBJ1-2; possible D gene TRBD1, 6 bases. Sequences were obtained from CD4+ T cells from blood, cultured in vitro. The TCR sequence derives from a human donor who had recovered from COVID-19. The CDR3 region has the DNA TGTGCCAGCAGTTTATCGGGACAACTAAACTATGGCTACACCTTC. As protein: CASSLSGQLNYGYTF.